One sample yielded the 5 T cell receptor beta chains listed below, sequenced in a study of immune characterization of retroperitoneal liposarcoma (dated 2019 in TCRdb). The method was PCR. Sequencing relied on a NextSeq 500. Through fastp at Q25 and MiXCR, TCRdb rebuilt clones from the public reads, retaining in-frame beta chains. Each record represents a unique CDR3 protein, reported with the most common genes and DNA among its rows. The sample table shows more than 10,000 distinct CDR3 sequences, and approximately 48% are seen once. The biggest ten clones account for over 9% of the sample. Sequencing was carried out using tumor tissue. The receptors derive from a female donor with retroperitoneal liposarcoma.

This clonotype was counted once. One end of the junction varies from germline; a read error may be responsible. This chain links TRBV11-1 with TRBJ2-1; TRBD1 matches at 10 bases. The assigned J gene may be wrong: the sequence end matches TRBJ2-5 better. Germline-derived CDR1 and CDR2 are SGHAT and FQDESV (reference sequence). CDR3 length: 16 amino acids. CDR3 residues: CASSFVDRGLQENQYF. The CDR3 nucleotides read TGTGCCAGCAGCTTCGTTGACAGGGGGCTCCAAGAGAACCAGTACTTC.

This chain links TRBV7-3 with TRBJ2-1; perhaps TRBD2 as D (6 bases). V dropped 5 bases and J dropped 5 bases, with 10 bases sitting between them. The germline V gene has CDR1 SGHTA and CDR2 FQGTGA. The CDR3 runs 13 residues. CDR3 region: CASSRGGNNEQFF. CDR3 DNA sequence: TGTGCCAGCAGCCGTGGGGGGAACAATGAGCAGTTCTTC. The full variable domain, in which reference TRBV7-3 and TRBJ2-1 provide the parts outside the CDR3, is GAGVSQTPSNKVTEKGKYVELRCDPISGHTALYWYRQSLGQGPEFLIYFQGTGAADDSGLPNDRFFAVRPEGSVSTLKIQRTERGDSAVYLCASSRGGNNEQFFGPGTRLTVL.

This chain connects TRBV10-1 to TRBJ2-1; 8 positions agree with TRBD2. The DNA end is a closer match to TRBJ2-7, so the J assignment may be wrong. Germline V gene data show CDR1 as WNHNN and CDR2 as SYGVQD (reference sequence). The CDR3 spans 16 residues. This CDR3 reads CASSETRTGGSYEQYF. DNA of the CDR3: TGCGCCAGCAGTGAGACTCGGACGGGGGGGTCCTACGAGCAGTACTTC.

The chain combines TRBV6-5 with TRBJ1-6, with D possibly matching TRBD1 (5 bases). V gave up 0 bases and J gave up 7 bases, with 13 bases separating them. The CDR3 has 16 amino acids. CDR1 is MNHEY, CDR2 SVGAGI, per germline. CDR3 protein: CASSYSRRVGNSPLHF. The CDR3 region has the DNA TGTGCCAGCAGTTACTCCCGCAGGGTCGGGAATTCACCCCTCCACTTT.

The rearrangement uses TRBV6-1 and TRBJ2-5; unclear D gene. The DNA matches TRBJ2-7 better at its end, which makes the J call doubtful. The CDR3 runs 12 residues. CDR1 is MNHNS and CDR2 is SASEGT in the germline V gene. In DNA form, the CDR3 reads TGTGCCAGCAGTGAACAACCCTACGAGCAGTACTTC. It specifies CASSEQPYEQYF.